Sequencing of this T cell receptor (beta chain) was carried out in a study of blood T cell repertoires in COVID-19. The overall study: COVID-19 samples from acute and convalescent phases originated in the United States, Italy and Spain.

The method was immunoSEQ multiplex PCR; TCRdb's version includes in-frame clones alone and lacks a portion of them. The sample holds around 170,000 clones, 89% seen once. The ends lost 6 bases at V and 4 bases at J; junction bases unmatched: 3. CDR3 length: 13 residues. In germline, CDR1 is LGHNT, CDR2 FRNRAP. This TCR was recovered from a man aged 55 to 69 with acute or convalescent COVID-19. V gene TRBV12-5 combines with J gene TRBJ1-3; 7 nucleotides agree with TRBD1. What was sequenced was peripheral blood. The CDR3 DNA sequence: TGTGCTAGTGGGCAAGGGGGCGGAAACACCATATATTTT. Its protein is CASGQGGGNTIYF.